This entry describes one T cell receptor beta chain. The use of a sample-barcoded 5' primer and a J-beta primer mix characterized a second PCR of about 7 to 12 cycles. MiXCR, applied by TCRdb to the 5' RACE reads, yields one record per CDR3 protein. The sample gives about 580,000 distinct CDR3 sequences, more than 45% of which show up once; around 25% is in the top ten. This record comes from a study of blood T cells in healthy people across ages. The sequence was collected from an older man in good health. The source material was blood.

CDR3 in amino acids: CARRWTGETQYF. CDR3 nucleotide sequence: TGCGCCAGAAGATGGACAGGGGAGACCCAGTACTTC. The rearrangement joins TRBV4-1 to TRBJ2-5; 8 positions agree with TRBD1. Germline V gene lookup returns CDR1 MGHRA and CDR2 YSYEKL. J was trimmed by 5 bases and V by 9 bases; bases with no gene match: 5. The CDR3 covers 12 residues.